This T cell receptor (beta chain) was found in a study of monozygotic twins with inflammatory bowel disease. Findings and caveats of the study: Limited power may explain why concordant and discordant twins showed no difference in repertoire similarity.

On this clonotype: The antigen remains undetermined.

Looked up from germline, CDR1 is SEHNR and CDR2 is FQNEAQ (reference sequence). The CDR3 sequence is 13 residues long. No T cells were sorted before total RNA was taken from whole blood. The unique tags termed UMIs, each holding a 6-nucleotide sample barcode, were added by means of template switching. TCRalpha and TCRbeta cDNA went through nested PCRs of roughly 16 and 10 cycles, two in total. TCRdb re-called the 5' RACE reads and catalogs CDR3 proteins one per entry, DNA excluded. With around 230,000 distinct CDR3 sequences in the sample, the ten largest clones hold 1.6%. This chain connects TRBV7-9 to TRBJ2-1. Material for sequencing was blood. The clonotype was recovered from a human donor with ulcerative colitis or Crohn's disease, or a healthy co-twin of an affected twin (not recorded which). The CDR3 is CASSLGERNEQFF.